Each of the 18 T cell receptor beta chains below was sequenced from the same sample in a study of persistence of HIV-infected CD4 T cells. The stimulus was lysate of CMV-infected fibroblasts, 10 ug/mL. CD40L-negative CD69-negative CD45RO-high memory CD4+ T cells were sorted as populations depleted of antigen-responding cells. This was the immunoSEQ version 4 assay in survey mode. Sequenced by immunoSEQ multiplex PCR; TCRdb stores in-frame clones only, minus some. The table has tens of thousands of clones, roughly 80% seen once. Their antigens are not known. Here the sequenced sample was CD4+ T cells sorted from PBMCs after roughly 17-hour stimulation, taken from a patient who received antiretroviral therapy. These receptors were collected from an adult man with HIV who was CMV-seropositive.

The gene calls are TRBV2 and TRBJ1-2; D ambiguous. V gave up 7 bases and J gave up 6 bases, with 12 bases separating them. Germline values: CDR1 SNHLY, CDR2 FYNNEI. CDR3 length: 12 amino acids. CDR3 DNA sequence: TGTGCCAGCAACGGGGAAAGGGATGGCTACACCTTC. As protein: CASNGERDGYTF. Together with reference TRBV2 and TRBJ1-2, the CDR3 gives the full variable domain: EPEVTQTPSHQVTQMGQEVILRCVPISNHLYFYWYRQILGQKVEFLVSFYNNEISEKSEIFDDQFSVERPDGSNFTLKIRSTKLEDSAMYFCASNGERDGYTFGSGTRLTVV.

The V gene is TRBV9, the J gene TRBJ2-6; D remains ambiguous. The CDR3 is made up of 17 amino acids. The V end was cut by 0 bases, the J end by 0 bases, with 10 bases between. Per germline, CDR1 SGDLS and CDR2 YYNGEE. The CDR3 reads CASSVGVLVSGANVLTF. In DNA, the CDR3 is TGTGCCAGCAGCGTAGGCGTCTTGGTCTCTGGGGCCAACGTCCTGACTTTC.

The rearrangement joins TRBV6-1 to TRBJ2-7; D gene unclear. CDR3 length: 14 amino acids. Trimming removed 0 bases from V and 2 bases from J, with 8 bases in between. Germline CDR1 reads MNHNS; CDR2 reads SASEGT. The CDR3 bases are TGTGCCAGCAGTGAAGCGCGACTTACCTACGAGCAGTACTTC. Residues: CASSEARLTYEQYF.

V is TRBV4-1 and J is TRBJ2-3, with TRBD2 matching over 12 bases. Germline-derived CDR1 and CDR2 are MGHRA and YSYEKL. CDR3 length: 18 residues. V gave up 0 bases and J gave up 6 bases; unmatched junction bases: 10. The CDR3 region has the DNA TGCGCCAGCAGCCAAGATCGGGCTAGCGGGGGGGCCTGGGATACGCAGTATTTT. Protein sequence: CASSQDRASGGAWDTQYF.

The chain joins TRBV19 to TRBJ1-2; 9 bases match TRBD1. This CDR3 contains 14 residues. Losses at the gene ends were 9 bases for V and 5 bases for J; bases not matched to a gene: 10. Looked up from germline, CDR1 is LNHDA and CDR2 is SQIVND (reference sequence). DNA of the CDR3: TGTGCCAGCTATTCCGGGACAGGGCAATATGGCTACACCTTC. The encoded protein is CASYSGTGQYGYTF.

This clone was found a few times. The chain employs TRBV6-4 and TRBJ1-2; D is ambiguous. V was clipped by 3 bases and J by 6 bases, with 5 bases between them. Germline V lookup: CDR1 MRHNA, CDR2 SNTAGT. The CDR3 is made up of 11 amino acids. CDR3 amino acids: CASSDGNGYTF. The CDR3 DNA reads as TGTGCCAGCAGTGATGGTAATGGCTACACCTTC.

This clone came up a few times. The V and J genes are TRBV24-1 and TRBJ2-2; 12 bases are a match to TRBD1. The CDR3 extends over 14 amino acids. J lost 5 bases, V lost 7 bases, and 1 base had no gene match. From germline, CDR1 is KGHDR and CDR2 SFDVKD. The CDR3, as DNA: TGTGCCACCAGGGGACAGGGGGCTACCGGGGAGCTGTTTTTT. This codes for CATRGQGATGELFF.

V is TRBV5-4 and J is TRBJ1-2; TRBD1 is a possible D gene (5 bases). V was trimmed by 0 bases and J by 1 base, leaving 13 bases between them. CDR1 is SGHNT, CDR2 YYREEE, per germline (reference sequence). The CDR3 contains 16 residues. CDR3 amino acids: CASSLASEGINYGYTF. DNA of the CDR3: TGTGCCAGCAGCTTGGCCAGCGAGGGGATTAACTATGGCTACACCTTC. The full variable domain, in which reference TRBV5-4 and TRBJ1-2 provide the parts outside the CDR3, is ETGVTQSPTHLIKTRGQQVTLRCSSQSGHNTVSWYQQALGQGPQFIFQYYREEENGRGNFPPRFSGLQFPNYSSELNVNALELDDSALYLCASSLASEGINYGYTFGSGTRLTVV.

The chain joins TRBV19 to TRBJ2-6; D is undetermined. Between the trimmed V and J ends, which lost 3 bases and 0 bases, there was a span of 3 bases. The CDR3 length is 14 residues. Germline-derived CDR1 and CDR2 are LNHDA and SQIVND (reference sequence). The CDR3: CASSIGSGANVLTF. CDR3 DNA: TGTGCCAGTAGTATCGGCTCTGGGGCCAACGTCCTGACTTTC. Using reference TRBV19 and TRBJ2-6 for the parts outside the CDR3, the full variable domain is DGGITQSPKYLFRKEGQNVTLSCEQNLNHDAMYWYRQDPGQGLRLIYYSQIVNDFQKGDIAEGYSVSREKKESFPLTVTSAQKNPTAFYLCASSIGSGANVLTFGAGSRLTVL.

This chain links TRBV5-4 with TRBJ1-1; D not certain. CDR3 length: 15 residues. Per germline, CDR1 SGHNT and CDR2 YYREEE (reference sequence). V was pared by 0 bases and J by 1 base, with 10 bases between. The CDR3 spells CASSLVAHRNTEAFF. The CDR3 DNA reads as TGTGCCAGCAGCTTGGTAGCGCATAGGAACACTGAAGCTTTCTTT.

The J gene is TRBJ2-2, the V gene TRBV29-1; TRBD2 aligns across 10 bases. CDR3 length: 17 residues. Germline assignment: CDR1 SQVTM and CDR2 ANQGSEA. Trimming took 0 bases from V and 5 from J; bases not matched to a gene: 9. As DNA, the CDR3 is TGCAGCGTTGAAGAAAGGCTAGCGGGGGTTGGTACCGGGGAGCTGTTTTTT. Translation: CSVEERLAGVGTGELFF.

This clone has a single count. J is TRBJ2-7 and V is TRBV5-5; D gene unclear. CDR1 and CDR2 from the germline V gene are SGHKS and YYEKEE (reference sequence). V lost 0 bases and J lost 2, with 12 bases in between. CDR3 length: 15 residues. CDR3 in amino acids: CASSLGESRAYEQYF. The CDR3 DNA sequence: TGTGCCAGCAGCTTGGGTGAGTCAAGGGCCTACGAGCAGTACTTC.

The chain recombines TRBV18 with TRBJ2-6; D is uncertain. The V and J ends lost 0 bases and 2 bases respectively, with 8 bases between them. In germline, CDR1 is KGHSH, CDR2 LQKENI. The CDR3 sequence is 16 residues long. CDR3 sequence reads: CASSPPRKTGANVLTF. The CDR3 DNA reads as TGTGCCAGCTCACCACCGAGGAAAACTGGGGCCAACGTCCTGACTTTC.

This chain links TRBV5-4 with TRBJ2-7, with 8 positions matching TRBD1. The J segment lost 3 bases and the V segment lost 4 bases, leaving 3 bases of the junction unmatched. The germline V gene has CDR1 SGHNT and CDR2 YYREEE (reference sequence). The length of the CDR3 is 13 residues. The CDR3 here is CASSEGTGYEQYF. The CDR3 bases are TGTGCCAGCAGCGAAGGGACAGGCTACGAGCAGTACTTC.

The CDR3 DNA sequence: TGTGCCAGCAGCTTGGGAGGTGGGAGCGGACCCCTCTCCTACGAGCAGTACTTC. Its protein product is CASSLGGGSGPLSYEQYF. The V and J genes are TRBV5-4 and TRBJ2-7, with D perhaps matching TRBD2 (5 bases). Trimming shortened V by 0 bases and J by 0 bases, and 19 bases separated the two germline ends. In germline, CDR1 is SGHNT, CDR2 YYREEE (reference sequence). The CDR3 loop spans 18 amino acids.

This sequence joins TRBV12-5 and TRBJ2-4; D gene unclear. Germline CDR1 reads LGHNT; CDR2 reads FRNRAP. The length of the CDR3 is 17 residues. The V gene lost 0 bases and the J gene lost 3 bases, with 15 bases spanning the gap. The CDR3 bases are TGTGCTAGTGGTTTGGTACACGACGTTAGGAGCAAAAACATTCAGTACTTC. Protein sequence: CASGLVHDVRSKNIQYF.

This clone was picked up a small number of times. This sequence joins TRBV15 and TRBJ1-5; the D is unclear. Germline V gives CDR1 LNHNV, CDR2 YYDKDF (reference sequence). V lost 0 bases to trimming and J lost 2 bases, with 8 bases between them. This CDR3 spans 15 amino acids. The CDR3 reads CATSREGVGNQPQHF. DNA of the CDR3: TGTGCCACCAGCAGAGAGGGAGTCGGCAATCAGCCCCAGCATTTT.

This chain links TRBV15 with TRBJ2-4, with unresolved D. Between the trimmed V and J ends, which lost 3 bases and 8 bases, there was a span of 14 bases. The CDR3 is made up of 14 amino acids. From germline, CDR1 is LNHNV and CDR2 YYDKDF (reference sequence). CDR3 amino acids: CATSRGRDRDIQYF. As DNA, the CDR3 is TGTGCCACCAGCAGGGGTAGGGATAGGGACATTCAGTACTTC.